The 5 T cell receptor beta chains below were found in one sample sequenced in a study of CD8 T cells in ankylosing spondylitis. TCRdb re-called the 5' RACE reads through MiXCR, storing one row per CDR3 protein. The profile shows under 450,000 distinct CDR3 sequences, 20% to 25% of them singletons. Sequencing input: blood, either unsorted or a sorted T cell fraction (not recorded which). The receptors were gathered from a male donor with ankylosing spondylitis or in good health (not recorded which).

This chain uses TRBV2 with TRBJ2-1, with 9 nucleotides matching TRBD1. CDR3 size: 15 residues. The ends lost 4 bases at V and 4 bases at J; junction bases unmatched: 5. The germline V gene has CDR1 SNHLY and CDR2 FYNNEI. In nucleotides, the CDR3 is TGTGCCAGCAGTGGCCGGGACAGGGCTTACAATGAGCAGTTCTTC. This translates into CASSGRDRAYNEQFF.

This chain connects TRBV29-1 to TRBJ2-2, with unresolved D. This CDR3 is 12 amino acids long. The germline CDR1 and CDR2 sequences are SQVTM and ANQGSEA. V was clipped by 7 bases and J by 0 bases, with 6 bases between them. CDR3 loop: CSATANTGELFF. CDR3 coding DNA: TGCAGCGCTACAGCGAACACCGGGGAGCTGTTTTTT.

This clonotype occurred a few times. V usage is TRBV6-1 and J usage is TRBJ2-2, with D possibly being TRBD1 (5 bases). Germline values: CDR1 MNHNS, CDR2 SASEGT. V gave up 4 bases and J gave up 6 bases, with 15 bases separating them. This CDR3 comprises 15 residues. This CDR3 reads CASSGKGMGAGELFF. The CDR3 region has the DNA TGTGCCAGCAGTGGAAAGGGGATGGGTGCCGGGGAGCTGTTTTTT.

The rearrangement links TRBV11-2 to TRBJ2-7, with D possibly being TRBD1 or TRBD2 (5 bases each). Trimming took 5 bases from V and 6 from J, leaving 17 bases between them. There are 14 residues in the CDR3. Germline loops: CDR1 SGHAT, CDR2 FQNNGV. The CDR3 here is CASSITGTYTEQYF. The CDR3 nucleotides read TGTGCCAGCAGCATAACCGGGACGTACACCGAGCAGTACTTC. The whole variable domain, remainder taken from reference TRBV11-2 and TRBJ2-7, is EAGVAQSPRYKIIEKRQSVAFWCNPISGHATLYWYQQILGQGPKLLIQFQNNGVVDDSQLPKDRFSAERLKGVDSTLKIQPAKLEDSAVYLCASSITGTYTEQYFGPGTRLTVT.

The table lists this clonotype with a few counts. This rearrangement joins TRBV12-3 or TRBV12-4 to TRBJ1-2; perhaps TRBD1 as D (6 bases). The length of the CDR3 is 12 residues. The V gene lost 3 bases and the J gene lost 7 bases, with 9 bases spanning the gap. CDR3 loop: CASSFLGAGYTF. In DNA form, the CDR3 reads TGTGCCAGCAGTTTCCTGGGGGCTGGCTACACCTTC.